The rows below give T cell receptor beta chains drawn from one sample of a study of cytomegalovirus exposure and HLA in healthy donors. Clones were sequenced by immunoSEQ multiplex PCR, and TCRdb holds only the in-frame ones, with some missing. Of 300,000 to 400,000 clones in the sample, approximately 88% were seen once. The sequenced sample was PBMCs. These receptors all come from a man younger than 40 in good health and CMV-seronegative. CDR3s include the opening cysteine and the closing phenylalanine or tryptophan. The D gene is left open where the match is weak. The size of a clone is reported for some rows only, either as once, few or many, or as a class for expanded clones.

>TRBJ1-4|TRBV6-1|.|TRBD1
TGTGCCAGCAGTGAACTGGTTGGGACAGGGGGCGGAAAACTGTTTTTT
CASSELVGTGGGKLFF
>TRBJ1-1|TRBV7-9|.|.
TGTGCCAGCAGCCTAAATCGGGGGGGTGAAGCTTTCTTT
CASSLNRGGEAFF
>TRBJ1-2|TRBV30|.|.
TGTGCCTGGAGTGCACAGTCCTATGGCTACACCTTC
CAWSAQSYGYTF
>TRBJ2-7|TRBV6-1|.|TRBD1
TGTGCCAGCAGTGGGGGACAGGGCATCTACGAGCAGTACTTC
CASSGGQGIYEQYF
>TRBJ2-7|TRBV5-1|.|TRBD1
TGCGCCAGCGGCAAACTCGGGACAGGGGTCGAGCAGTACTTC
CASGKLGTGVEQYF
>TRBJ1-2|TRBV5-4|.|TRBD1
TGTGCCAGCAGCCTCCCTCTCGCGACAGGGTCGTATGGCTACACCTTC
CASSLPLATGSYGYTF
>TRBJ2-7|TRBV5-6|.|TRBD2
TGTGCCAGCAGCTTGTCCTTAAGGCTAGCGGGGAAAACAGGGGAGCAGTACTTC
CASSLSLRLAGKTGEQYF
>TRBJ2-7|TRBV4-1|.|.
TGCGCCAGCAGCCATAGGTGGGGGGAATCCTACGAGCAGTACTTC
CASSHRWGESYEQYF
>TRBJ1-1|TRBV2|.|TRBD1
TGTGCCAGCCCGGGACAGGGAAACACTGAAGCTTTCTTT
CASPGQGNTEAFF
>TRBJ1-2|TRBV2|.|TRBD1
TGTGCCAGCAGAGGCGGACAGGGGGCAATCTATGGCTACACCTTC
CASRGGQGAIYGYTF
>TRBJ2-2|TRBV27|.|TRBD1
TGTGCCAGCAATACAGGGGTACCCGGGGAGCTGTTTTTT
CASNTGVPGELFF
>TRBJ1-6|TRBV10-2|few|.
TGCGCCAGCAGTGTTATCGCCGGGGGAAATTCACCCCTCCACTTT
CASSVIAGGNSPLHF
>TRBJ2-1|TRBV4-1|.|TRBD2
TGCGCCAGCAGCCAAGGATTCTGGACTAGCGGGGGTTTCGATGAGCAGTTCTTC
CASSQGFWTSGGFDEQFF
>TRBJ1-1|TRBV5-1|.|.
TGCGCCAGCAGCGGCGGGAGATTGAACACTGAAGCTTTCTTT
CASSGGRLNTEAFF
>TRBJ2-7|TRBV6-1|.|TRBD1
TGTGCCAGTACCGGGACAGGGCGCCACGAGCAGTACTTC
CASTGTGRHEQYF
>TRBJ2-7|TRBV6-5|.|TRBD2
TGTGCCAGCAGTTCCATAGCGGGGAGCTCCTACGAGCAGTACTTC
CASSSIAGSSYEQYF
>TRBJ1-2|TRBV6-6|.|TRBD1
TGTGCCAGCACCGCGGGACAGGGGTCCTATGGCTACACCTTC
CASTAGQGSYGYTF
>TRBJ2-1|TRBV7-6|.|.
TGTGCCAGCAGCTTAGGGGGTGGAGGGAGTGGTGAGCAGTTCTTC
CASSLGGGGSGEQFF
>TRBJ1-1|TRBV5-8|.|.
TGTGCCAGCAGCCTCCTCTTCACTGAAGCTTTCTTT
CASSLLFTEAFF
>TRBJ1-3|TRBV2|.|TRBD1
TGTGCCAGCAACAGGGGGGGAGACACCATATATTTT
CASNRGGDTIYF
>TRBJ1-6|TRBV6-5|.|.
TGTGCCAGCAGCGACAGGTCCAGGAATTCACCCCTCCACTTT
CASSDRSRNSPLHF
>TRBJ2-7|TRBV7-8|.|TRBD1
TGTGCCAGCAGCTTACCCCAGGCCTTACAGGGGCCGCCCTACGAGCAGTACTTC
CASSLPQALQGPPYEQYF
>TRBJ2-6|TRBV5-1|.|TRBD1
TGCGCCAGCAGCTTGACAGGGGGCGAAGGTGGGGCCAACGTCCTGACTTTC
CASSLTGGEGGANVLTF
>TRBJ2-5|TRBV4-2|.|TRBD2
TGTGCCAGCAGCCAAGTAGCGGGGGGGCCCGGGGAGACCCAGTACTTC
CASSQVAGGPGETQYF
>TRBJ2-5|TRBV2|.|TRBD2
TGTGCCAGCGGACCGGGACTAGCGGGGGGGTTGCCGGAGACCCAGTACTTC
CASGPGLAGGLPETQYF
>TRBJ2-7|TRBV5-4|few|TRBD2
TGTGCCAGCAGCTTGGGGCTAGCGGGACACTACGAGCAGTACTTC
CASSLGLAGHYEQYF
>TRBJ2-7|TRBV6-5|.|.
TGTGCCAGCAGACCTTCTAGCTGGCAGGCGGTGTACTTC
CASRPSSWQAVYF
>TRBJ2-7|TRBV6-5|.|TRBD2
TGTGCCACCCGGACTAGCGGGGGACTCTACGAGCAGTACTTC
CATRTSGGLYEQYF
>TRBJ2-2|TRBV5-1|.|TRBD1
TGCGCCAGCAGCTGGGGACAGCCTAACACCGGGGAGCTGTTTTTT
CASSWGQPNTGELFF
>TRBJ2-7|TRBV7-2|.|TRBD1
TGTGCCAGCAGCACAGACAGGGGGCGGTTCGAGCAGTACTTC
CASSTDRGRFEQYF
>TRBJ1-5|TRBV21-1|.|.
TGTGCCAGCAGCCCCCGGGACAGGGTACGGTATCAGCCCCAGCATTTT
CASSPRDRVRYQPQHF
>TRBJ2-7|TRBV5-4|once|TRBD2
TGTGCCAGCAGCATACTAGCGGGGGGGGGCGAGCAGTACTTC
CASSILAGGGEQYF
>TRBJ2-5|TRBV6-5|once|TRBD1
TGTGCCAGCAGTCCTTACAGGGGATCTGGGGAGACCCAGTACTTC
CASSPYRGSGETQYF
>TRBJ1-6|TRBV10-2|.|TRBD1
TGCGCCAGCAGTGAGAGGACAGGACAGTATTCACCCCTCCACTTT
CASSERTGQYSPLHF
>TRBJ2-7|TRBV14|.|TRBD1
TGTGCCAGCAGCCAATTCTCGACAGGGGCCTACGAGCAGTACTTC
CASSQFSTGAYEQYF
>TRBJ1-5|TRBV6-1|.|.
TGTGCCATCTACGCAGGGAATAATCAGCCCCAGCATTTT
CAIYAGNNQPQHF
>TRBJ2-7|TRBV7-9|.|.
TGTGCCAGCAGCTTAGGGGGGGACTCCTACGAGCAGTACTTC
CASSLGGDSYEQYF
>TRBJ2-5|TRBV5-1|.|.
TGCGCCAGCAGCTTCGGAGTAGGGGGACGGCAAGAGACCCAGTACTTC
CASSFGVGGRQETQYF
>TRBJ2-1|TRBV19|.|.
TGTGCCAGTAGGAGGGGGGGCGTGATCTACAATGAGCAGTTCTTC
CASRRGGVIYNEQFF
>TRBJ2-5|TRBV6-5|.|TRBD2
TGTGCCAGCAGTTACTCCGGGCCGCGGGGAGGGGAGACCCAGTACTTC
CASSYSGPRGGETQYF
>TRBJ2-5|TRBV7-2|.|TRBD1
TGTGCCAGCAGTTCCGGGACAGGGGGCCGGGAGACCCAGTACTTC
CASSSGTGGRETQYF
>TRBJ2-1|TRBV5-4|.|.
TGTGCCAGCAGCCATGCAACTAATGAGCAGTTCTTC
CASSHATNEQFF
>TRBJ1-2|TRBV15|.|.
TGTGCCACCAGCAGCCCGGGGGGGGTCTGGGGCTACACCTTC
CATSSPGGVWGYTF
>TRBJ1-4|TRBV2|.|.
TGTGCCAGCAGTATGGAGACTGAAAAACTGTTTTTT
CASSMETEKLFF
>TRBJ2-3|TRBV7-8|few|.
TGTGCCAGCAGCTTAGCGCTGGCCAAACGGGCAGATACGCAGTATTTT
CASSLALAKRADTQYF
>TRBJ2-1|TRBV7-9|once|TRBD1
TGTGCCAGCAGCCCAAGGGACAGGGGAAATGAGCAGTTCTTC
CASSPRDRGNEQFF
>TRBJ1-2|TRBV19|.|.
TGTGCCAGTAGGGTCAGGGCCGGATTGAACTATGGCTACACCTTC
CASRVRAGLNYGYTF
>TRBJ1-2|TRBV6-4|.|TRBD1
TGTGCCAGCAGTGAACAGGGGGCGCCGGTCTATGGCTACACCTTC
CASSEQGAPVYGYTF
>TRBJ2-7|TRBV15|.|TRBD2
TGTGCCACCAGCAGGCCGGGGGGGGCCTACGAGCAGTACTTC
CATSRPGGAYEQYF
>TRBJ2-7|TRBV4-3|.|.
TGCGCCAGCAGCCGCCGAGGCGAGCAGTACTTC
CASSRRGEQYF
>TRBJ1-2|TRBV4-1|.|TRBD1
TGCGCCAGCAGCCCTCAGGAACAGGGGGCAAATGGCTACACCTTC
CASSPQEQGANGYTF
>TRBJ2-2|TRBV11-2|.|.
TGTGCCAGCAGCCCTGACTTCTCCGGGGAGCTGTTTTTT
CASSPDFSGELFF
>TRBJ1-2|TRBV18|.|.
TGTGCCAGCTCACCCGATCGCGCGCAGGGTCATGGCTACACCTTC
CASSPDRAQGHGYTF